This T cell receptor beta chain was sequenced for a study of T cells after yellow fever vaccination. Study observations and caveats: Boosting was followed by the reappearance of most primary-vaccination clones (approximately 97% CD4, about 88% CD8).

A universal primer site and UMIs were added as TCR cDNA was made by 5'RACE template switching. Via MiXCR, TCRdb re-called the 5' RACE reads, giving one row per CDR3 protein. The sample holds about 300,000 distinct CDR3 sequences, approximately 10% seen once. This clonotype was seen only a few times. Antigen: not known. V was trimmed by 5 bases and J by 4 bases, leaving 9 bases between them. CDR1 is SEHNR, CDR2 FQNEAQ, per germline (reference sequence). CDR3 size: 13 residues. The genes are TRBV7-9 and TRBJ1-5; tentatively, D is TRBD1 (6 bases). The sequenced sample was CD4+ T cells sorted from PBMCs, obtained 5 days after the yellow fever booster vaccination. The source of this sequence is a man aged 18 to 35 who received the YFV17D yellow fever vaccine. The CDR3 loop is CASSAGQNQPQHF. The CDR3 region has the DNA TGTGCCAGCAGCGCCGGACAGAATCAGCCCCAGCATTTT.